One TCR beta chain is described in this entry. Germline V gene sequence: CDR1 SGHAT, CDR2 FQNNGV. J gave up 4 bases and V 1 base, and 5 bases lay outside the gene matches. CDR3 size: 15 residues. This sample is part of a study of PD-L1 blockade in urothelial cancer. At the level of the study: Between 0 and 3 chemotherapy regimens preceded treatment for each patient.

Assay used: immunoSEQ multiplex PCR; TCRdb lists only in-frame clones, some missing. This sample has fewer than 35,000 clones; 75% to 90% occur once, and the top ten carry 2% to 2.5%. This specimen consisted of PBMCs, obtained around atezolizumab (anti-PD-L1) treatment. This chain links TRBV11-2 with TRBJ2-7; 9 bases are a match to TRBD1. This sequence was found in a man between 50 and 59 years old with urothelial cancer. The CDR3 spells CASSLVAGTGYEQYV. The CDR3 DNA is TGTGCCAGCAGCTTAGTCGCCGGGACAGGGTACGAGCAGTACGTC.